This T cell receptor (beta chain) comes out of a study of T cells in Graves' hyperthyroidism and ophthalmopathy. V was clipped by 5 bases and J by 6 bases; unmatched bases: 9. Germline CDR1 is MNHEY and CDR2 is SVGEGT. CDR3 length: 17 residues. TCR beta CDR3 region amplification was performed from RNA transcripts. First-round RT-PCR targeting the TCR CDR3 was performed with the HTBI primer set. TCRdb re-analysed the multiplex PCR reads in MiXCR, keeping a single row per CDR3 protein. The data contain hundreds of thousands of distinct CDR3 sequences, around 15% of them singletons. This TCR was recovered from a woman in her twenties or thirties with Graves' hyperthyroidism. The sequenced material came from blood. The chain couples TRBV6-2 or TRBV6-3 to TRBJ2-2; TRBD2 matches 13 bases. The CDR3 nucleotides are TGTGCCAGCAGTCCAGGACTAGCGGGAGTCCTGGCCGGGGAGCTGTTTTTT. Translating gives CASSPGLAGVLAGELFF.